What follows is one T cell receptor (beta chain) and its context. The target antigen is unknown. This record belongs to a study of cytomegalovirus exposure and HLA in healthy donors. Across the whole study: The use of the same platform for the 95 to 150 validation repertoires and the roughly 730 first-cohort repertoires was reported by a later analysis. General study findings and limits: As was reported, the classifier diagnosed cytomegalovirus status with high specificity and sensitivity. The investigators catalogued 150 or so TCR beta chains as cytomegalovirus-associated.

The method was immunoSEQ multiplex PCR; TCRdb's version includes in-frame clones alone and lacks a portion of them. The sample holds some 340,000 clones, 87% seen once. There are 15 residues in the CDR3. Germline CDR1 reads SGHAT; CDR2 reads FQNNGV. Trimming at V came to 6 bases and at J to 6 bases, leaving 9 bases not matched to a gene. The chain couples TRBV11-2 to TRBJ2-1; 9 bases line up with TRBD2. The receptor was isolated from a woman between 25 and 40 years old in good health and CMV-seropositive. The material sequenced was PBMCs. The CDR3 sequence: CASSSSGGLGNEQFF. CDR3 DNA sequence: TGTGCCAGCAGTAGCAGCGGGGGGCTAGGCAATGAGCAGTTCTTC.